This T cell receptor beta chain derives from a study of beta chain features in type 1 diabetes. All of the isolated RNA was reverse transcribed, so expressed TCRB transcripts were sequenced. The protocol was immunoSEQ multiplex PCR, while the TCRdb copy is restricted to in-frame clones and leaves out a portion. The sample yields around 290,000 clones, about 8% seen once. Study conclusions and caveats: VDJ junctions from type 1 diabetes patients carried fewer insertions and larger deletions. Type 1 diabetes patients showed a moderate but significant shortening of TCRB CDR3s in all four CD4+ subsets. It was possible that PCR favored shorter templates, equally so in patients and controls.

Germline values: CDR1 LGHNA, CDR2 YNFKEQ. The CDR3 is made up of 14 amino acids. V lost 1 base to trimming and J lost 6 bases; unmatched junction nucleotides: 2. Note on this clone: What it binds is not known.

Sorting with CD45RO/CCR7/CD25/CD127/CD95/CD27 yielded naive, central memory, regulatory and stem-like memory CD4+ cells. The TCR comes from a woman in her late teens or twenties in good health. What was sequenced was central memory CD4+ T cells from blood. The V gene is TRBV4-2, the J gene TRBJ1-2; 10 bases are a match to TRBD1. CDR3 protein: CASSQGDRGHGYTF. CDR3 DNA sequence: TGTGCCAGCAGCCAAGGGGACAGGGGACATGGCTACACCTTC.